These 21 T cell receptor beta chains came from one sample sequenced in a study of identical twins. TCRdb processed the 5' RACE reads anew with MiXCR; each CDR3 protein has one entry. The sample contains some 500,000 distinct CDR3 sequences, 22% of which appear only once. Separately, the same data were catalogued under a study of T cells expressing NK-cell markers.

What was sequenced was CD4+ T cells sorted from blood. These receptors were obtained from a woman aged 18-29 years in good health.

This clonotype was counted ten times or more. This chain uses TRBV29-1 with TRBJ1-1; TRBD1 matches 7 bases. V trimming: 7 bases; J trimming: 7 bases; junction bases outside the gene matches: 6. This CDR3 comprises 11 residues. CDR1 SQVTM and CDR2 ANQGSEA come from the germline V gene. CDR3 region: CSALRDSEAFF. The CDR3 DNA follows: TGCAGCGCGTTGAGGGACAGTGAAGCTTTCTTT. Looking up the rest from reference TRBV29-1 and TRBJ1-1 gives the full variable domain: SAVISQKPSRDICQRGTSLTIQCQVDSQVTMMFWYRQQPGQSLTLIATANQGSEATYESGFVIDKFPISRPNLTFSTLTVSNMSPEDSSIYLCSALRDSEAFFGQGTRLTVV.

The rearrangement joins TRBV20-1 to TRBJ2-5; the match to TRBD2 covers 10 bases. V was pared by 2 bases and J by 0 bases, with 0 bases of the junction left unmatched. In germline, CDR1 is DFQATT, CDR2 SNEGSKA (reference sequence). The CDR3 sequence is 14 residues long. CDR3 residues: CSARLAGDQETQYF. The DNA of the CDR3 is TGCAGTGCTAGACTAGCGGGGGACCAAGAGACCCAGTACTTC.

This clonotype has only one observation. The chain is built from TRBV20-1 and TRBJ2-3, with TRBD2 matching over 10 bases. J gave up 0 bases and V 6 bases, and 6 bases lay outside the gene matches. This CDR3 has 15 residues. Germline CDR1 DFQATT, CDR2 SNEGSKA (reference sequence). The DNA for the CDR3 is TGCAGTGCCCGCACTAGCGGGACGAGCACAGATACGCAGTATTTT. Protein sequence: CSARTSGTSTDTQYF.

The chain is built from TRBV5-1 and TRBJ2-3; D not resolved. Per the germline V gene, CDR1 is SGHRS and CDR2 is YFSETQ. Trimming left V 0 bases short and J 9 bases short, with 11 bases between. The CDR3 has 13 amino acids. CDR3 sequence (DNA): TGCGCCAGCAGCTTGGCGGGCGCGCGGACGCAGTATTTT. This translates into CASSLAGARTQYF.

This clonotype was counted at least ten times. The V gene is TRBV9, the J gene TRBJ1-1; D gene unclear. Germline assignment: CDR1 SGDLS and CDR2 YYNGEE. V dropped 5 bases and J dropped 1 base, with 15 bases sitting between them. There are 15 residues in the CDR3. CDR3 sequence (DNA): TGTGCCAGCAGTACCAATGCAGCGGGGAACACTGAAGCTTTCTTT. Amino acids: CASSTNAAGNTEAFF.

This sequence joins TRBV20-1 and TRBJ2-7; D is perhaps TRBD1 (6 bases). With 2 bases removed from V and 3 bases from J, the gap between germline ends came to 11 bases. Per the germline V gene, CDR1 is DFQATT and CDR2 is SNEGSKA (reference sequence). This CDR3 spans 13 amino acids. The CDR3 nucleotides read TGCAGTGCTAGAAGCGGACAGAGCTACGAGCAGTACTTC. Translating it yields CSARSGQSYEQYF.

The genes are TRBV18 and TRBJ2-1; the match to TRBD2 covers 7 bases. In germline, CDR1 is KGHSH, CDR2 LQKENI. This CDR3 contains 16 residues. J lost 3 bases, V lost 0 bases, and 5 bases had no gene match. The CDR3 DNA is TGTGCCAGCTCACCACCGGAGGGGAGGGTCTACAATGAGCAGTTCTTC. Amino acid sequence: CASSPPEGRVYNEQFF.

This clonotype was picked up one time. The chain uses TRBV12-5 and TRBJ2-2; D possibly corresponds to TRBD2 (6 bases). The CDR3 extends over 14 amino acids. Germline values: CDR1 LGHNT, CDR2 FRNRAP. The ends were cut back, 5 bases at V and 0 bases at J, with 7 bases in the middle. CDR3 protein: CASGPGANTGELFF. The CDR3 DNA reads TGTGCTAGTGGTCCGGGGGCGAACACCGGGGAGCTGTTTTTT.

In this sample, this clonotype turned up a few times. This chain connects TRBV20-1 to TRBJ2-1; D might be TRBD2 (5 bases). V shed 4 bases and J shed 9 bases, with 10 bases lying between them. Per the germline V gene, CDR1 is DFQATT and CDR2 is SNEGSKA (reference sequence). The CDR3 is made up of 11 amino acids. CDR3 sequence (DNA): TGCAGTGCTATTCGAGGGAGTGAGCAGTTCTTC. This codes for CSAIRGSEQFF.

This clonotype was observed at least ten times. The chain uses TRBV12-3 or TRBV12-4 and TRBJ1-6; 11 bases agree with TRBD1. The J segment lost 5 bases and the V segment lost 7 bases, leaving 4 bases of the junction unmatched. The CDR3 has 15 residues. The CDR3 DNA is TGTGCCAGCACCCGGACAGGGGGCCATAATTCACCCCTCCACTTT. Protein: CASTRTGGHNSPLHF.

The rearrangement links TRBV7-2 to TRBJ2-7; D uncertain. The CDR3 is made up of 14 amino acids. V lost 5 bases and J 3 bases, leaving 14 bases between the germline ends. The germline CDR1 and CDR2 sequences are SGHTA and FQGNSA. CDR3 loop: CASSPRRYNYEQYF. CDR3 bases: TGTGCCAGCAGCCCCCGACGCTACAACTACGAGCAGTACTTC.

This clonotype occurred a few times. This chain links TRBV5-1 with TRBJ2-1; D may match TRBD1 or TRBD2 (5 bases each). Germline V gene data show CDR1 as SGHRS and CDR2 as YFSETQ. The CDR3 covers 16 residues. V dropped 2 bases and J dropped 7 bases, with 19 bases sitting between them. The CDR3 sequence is CASSFYQGSVWNEQFF. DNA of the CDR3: TGCGCCAGCAGCTTCTACCAGGGTAGCGTTTGGAATGAGCAGTTCTTC.

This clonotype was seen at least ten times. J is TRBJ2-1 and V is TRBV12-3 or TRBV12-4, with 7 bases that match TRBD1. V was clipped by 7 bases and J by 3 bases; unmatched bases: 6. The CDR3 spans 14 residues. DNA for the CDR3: TGTGCCAGCAACCGGGACAGTAGCTACAATGAGCAGTTCTTC. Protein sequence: CASNRDSSYNEQFF.

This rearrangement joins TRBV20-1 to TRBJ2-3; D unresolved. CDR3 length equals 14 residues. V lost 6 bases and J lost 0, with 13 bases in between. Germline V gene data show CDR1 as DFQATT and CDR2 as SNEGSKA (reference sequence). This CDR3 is CSAPPPTSTDTQYF. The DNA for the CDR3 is TGCAGTGCCCCGCCCCCTACTAGCACAGATACGCAGTATTTT.

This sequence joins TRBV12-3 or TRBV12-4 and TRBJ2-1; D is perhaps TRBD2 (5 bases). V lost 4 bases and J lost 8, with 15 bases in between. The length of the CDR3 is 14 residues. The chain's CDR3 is CASSSEGQYYEQFF. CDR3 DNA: TGTGCCAGCAGTTCAGAGGGCCAGTACTATGAGCAGTTCTTC.

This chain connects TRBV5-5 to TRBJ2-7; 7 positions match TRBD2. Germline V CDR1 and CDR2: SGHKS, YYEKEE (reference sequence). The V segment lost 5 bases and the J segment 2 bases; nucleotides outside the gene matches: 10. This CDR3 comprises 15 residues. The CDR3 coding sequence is TGTGCCAGCAGAATGGAAGCGGGACTAACCTACGAGCAGTACTTC. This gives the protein CASRMEAGLTYEQYF. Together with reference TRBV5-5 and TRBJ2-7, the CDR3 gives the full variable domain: DAGVTQSPTHLIKTRGQQVTLRCSPISGHKSVSWYQQVLGQGPQFIFQYYEKEERGRGNFPDRFSARQFPNYSSELNVNALLLGDSALYLCASRMEAGLTYEQYFGPGTRLTVT.

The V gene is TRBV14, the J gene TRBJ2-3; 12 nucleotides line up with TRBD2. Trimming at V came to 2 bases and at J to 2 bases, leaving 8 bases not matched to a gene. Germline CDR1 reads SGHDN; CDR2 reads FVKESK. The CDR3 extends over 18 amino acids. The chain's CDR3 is CASSQWEGLAGFTDTQYF. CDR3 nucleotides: TGTGCCAGCAGCCAATGGGAAGGACTAGCGGGGTTCACAGATACGCAGTATTTT.

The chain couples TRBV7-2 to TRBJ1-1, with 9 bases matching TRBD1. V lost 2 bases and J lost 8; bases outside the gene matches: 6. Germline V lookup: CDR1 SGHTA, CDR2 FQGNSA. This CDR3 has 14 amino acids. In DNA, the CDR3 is TGTGCCAGCAGCTTATGGCCGGGACAGGGCGAAGCTTTCTTT. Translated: CASSLWPGQGEAFF.

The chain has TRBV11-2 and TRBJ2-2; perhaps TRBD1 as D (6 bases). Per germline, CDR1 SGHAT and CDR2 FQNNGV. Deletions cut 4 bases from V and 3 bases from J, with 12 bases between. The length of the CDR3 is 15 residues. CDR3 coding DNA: TGTGCCAGCAGCTCTGTAACAGGGTACACCGGGGAGCTGTTTTTT. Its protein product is CASSSVTGYTGELFF.

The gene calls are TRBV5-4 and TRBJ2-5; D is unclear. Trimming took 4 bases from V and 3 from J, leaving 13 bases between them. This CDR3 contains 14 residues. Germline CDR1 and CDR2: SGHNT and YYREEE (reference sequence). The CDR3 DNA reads TGTGCCAGCAGCCCGACTGTAGGAAAAGAGACCCAGTACTTC. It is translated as CASSPTVGKETQYF.

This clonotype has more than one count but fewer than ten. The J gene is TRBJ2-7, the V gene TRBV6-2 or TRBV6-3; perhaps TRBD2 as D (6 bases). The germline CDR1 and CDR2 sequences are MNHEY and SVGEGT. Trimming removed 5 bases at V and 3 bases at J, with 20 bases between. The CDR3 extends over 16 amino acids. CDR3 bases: TGTGCCAGCAGTCCCCGCCTTGCAGGGAGGAACTACGAGCAGTACTTC. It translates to CASSPRLAGRNYEQYF.